This record looks at one T cell receptor (beta chain) sequence and its context. Its antigen is as yet unknown. The CDR3 spans 13 residues. Germline V gene data show CDR1 as MNHEY and CDR2 as SVGEGT. The ends were cut back, 5 bases at V and 7 bases at J, with 12 bases in the middle. Sample-barcoded 5' priming and a J-beta primer mix drove a second PCR of about 7 to 12 cycles. Each sample yielded at least 3 million CDR3-containing paired-end reads. From the 5' RACE reads, TCRdb called clonotypes with MiXCR, one entry per CDR3 protein. The data hold some 700,000 distinct CDR3 sequences, with approximately 22% observed a single time. These data come from a study of blood T cells in healthy people across ages. As for the study in general: Template switching captured about one barcoded beta molecule per two T cells. General study results and limits: The unknown donor CMV status may have confounded expanded clonotype changes.

The sequencing input was blood. The chain combines TRBV6-2 or TRBV6-3 with TRBJ1-5, with D perhaps TRBD1 (5 bases). The origin of this receptor is a man aged 65 to 79 in good health. The CDR3 is CASSERGGQPQHF. Here the CDR3 DNA reads TGTGCCAGCAGTGAACGTGGGGGACAGCCCCAGCATTTT.